These 14 T cell receptor beta chains originate from one sample sequenced in a study (dated by TCRdb to 2016 to 2017). Library prep was done by RT-PCR. TCRdb records Illumina MiSeq as the sequencer. TCRdb redid the processing of the public reads, applying fastp at Q25 and MiXCR, and retained in-frame beta chains. Entries that share a CDR3 protein sequence are merged under the most common genes and DNA. A total of more than 550,000 distinct CDR3 sequences appear in this sample, approximately 14% of them only once. Roughly 3.6% of the sample belongs to the ten largest clones. Material for sequencing was memory CD4+ T cells from blood. The receptors were sampled from a female donor in good health, serving as a healthy control.

The rearrangement uses TRBV3-1 and TRBJ2-1; 10 nucleotides match TRBD2. The CDR3 is 14 residues long. CDR1 LGHDT and CDR2 YNNKEL come from the germline V gene (reference sequence). Trimming removed 1 base from V and 14 bases from J; junction bases left unmatched: 8. The CDR3 here is CASSQVLLAGEEFF. The DNA of the CDR3 is TGTGCCAGCAGCCAAGTCCTTCTAGCGGGAGAGGAGTTCTTC.

This clonotype occurred a few times. The chain joins TRBV29-1 to TRBJ1-1; 9 bases are a match to TRBD1. The V and J ends lost 7 bases and 11 bases, in that order; junction bases with no gene match: 14. CDR3 length: 13 amino acids. Germline assignment: CDR1 SQVTM and CDR2 ANQGSEA. This CDR3 reads CSAQTGTGRSAFF. CDR3 nucleotide sequence: TGCAGCGCTCAAACCGGGACAGGGCGGTCGGCTTTCTTT. The full variable domain, in which reference TRBV29-1 and TRBJ1-1 provide the parts outside the CDR3, is SAVISQKPSRDICQRGTSLTIQCQVDSQVTMMFWYRQQPGQSLTLIATANQGSEATYESGFVIDKFPISRPNLTFSTLTVSNMSPEDSSIYLCSAQTGTGRSAFFGQGTRLTVV.

This clonotype appeared a few times. The rearrangement links TRBV5-6 to TRBJ2-1; D gene unclear. V lost 2 bases, J lost 3 bases, and 12 bases lay in between. The CDR3 runs to 15 residues. The germline V gene encodes CDR1 SGHDT and CDR2 YYEEEE. The CDR3 protein is CASSLFQEFYNEQFF. The CDR3 coding sequence is TGTGCCAGCAGCTTATTTCAGGAGTTCTACAATGAGCAGTTCTTC.

This clonotype was counted only a few times. The chain carries TRBV20-1 and TRBJ2-1, with 10 positions matching TRBD2. V trimming: 7 bases; J trimming: 3 bases; junction bases outside the gene matches: 9. This CDR3 region has 15 residues. CDR1 is DFQATT and CDR2 is SNEGSKA in the germline V gene (reference sequence). The DNA of the CDR3 is TGCAGTGGGACTAGCGGTAATACTCTCTACAATGAGCAGTTCTTC. Its protein product is CSGTSGNTLYNEQFF.

This clonotype was recorded a few times. The J gene is TRBJ1-2, the V gene TRBV20-1; D unclear. Trimming left V 1 base short and J 0 bases short, with 6 bases between. The germline V gene has CDR1 DFQATT and CDR2 SNEGSKA (reference sequence). The CDR3 sequence is 13 residues long. CDR3 in amino acids: CSARAISNYGYTF. As DNA, the CDR3 is TGCAGTGCTAGAGCAATATCTAACTATGGCTACACCTTC.

Only a few counts were recorded for this clonotype. The chain employs TRBV28 and TRBJ2-7, with D tentatively TRBD2 (6 bases). Germline V gene data show CDR1 as MDHEN and CDR2 as SYDVKM. V was pared by 8 bases and J by 5 bases, with 19 bases between. This CDR3 is 14 amino acids long. The CDR3 nucleotides are TGTGCCAGCTCTGGGGGACTCCACCCTGACGAGCAGTACTTC. Amino acid sequence: CASSGGLHPDEQYF.

A few counts support this clonotype. The rearrangement uses TRBV7-2 and TRBJ1-3, with D unclear. The CDR3 sequence is 15 residues long. V lost 5 bases and J lost 0, with 11 bases in between. CDR1 is SGHTA and CDR2 is FQGNSA in the germline V gene. The CDR3 here is CASSLQTRSGNTIYF. DNA of the CDR3: TGTGCCAGCAGCCTACAAACCCGCTCTGGAAACACCATATATTTT.

The CDR3 nucleotides read TGTGCCAGCAGTGAAATGGGGGGGATGAACACTGAAGCTTTCTTT. Its protein product is CASSEMGGMNTEAFF. The gene calls are TRBV6-1 and TRBJ1-1; D might be TRBD1 (5 bases). V lost 2 bases, J lost 0 bases, and 10 bases lay in between. This CDR3 region has 15 residues. Germline-derived CDR1 and CDR2 are MNHNS and SASEGT.

The chain has TRBV21-1 and TRBJ2-7; the table's D call TRBD1 went unverified against the DNA. TRBV21-1 constitutes a pseudogene. This CDR3 spans 13 amino acids. The CDR3 sequence is CASSTGGDYEQYF. In DNA, the CDR3 is TGTGCCAGCAGCACGGGGGGCGACTACGAGCAGTACTTC.

The rearrangement joins TRBV7-2 to TRBJ1-2, with 7 nucleotides matching TRBD1. J lost 5 bases, V lost 4 bases, and 13 bases had no gene match. CDR3 length: 16 amino acids. Germline V gene sequence: CDR1 SGHTA, CDR2 FQGNSA. Here the CDR3 reads CASSSQGTGFWYGYTF. CDR3 DNA: TGTGCCAGCAGCTCACAGGGGACCGGGTTTTGGTATGGCTACACCTTC.

The sample holds many counts of this clonotype. The chain uses TRBV7-2 and TRBJ2-7; D gene unclear. Germline V gene lookup returns CDR1 SGHTA and CDR2 FQGNSA. The V end lost 4 bases, the J end lost 5 bases, and 9 bases lay between the germline ends. CDR3 length equals 12 residues. The chain's CDR3 is CASSSNTHEQYF. The CDR3 bases are TGTGCCAGCAGCTCAAACACCCACGAGCAGTACTTC.

This clonotype was observed many times. The V and J genes are TRBV7-8 and TRBJ1-5, with D hard to call. This CDR3 comprises 15 residues. The V gene lost 1 base and the J gene lost 0 bases, with 7 bases spanning the gap. Germline CDR1 and CDR2: SGHVS and FQNEAQ. The CDR3 DNA reads as TGTGCCAGCAGCTTAGGACATTCTAGCAATCAGCCCCAGCATTTT. This encodes CASSLGHSSNQPQHF.

V and J are TRBV9 and TRBJ1-1; D gene ambiguous. The ends were cut back, 5 bases at V and 1 base at J, with 9 bases in the middle. Germline assignment: CDR1 SGDLS and CDR2 YYNGEE. The CDR3 extends over 13 amino acids. The CDR3 DNA is TGTGCCAGCAGGGTCACCGAGAACACTGAAGCTTTCTTT. This translates into CASRVTENTEAFF.

J is TRBJ2-7 and V is TRBV7-2; 9 bases map to TRBD2. The CDR3 consists of 15 residues. Germline values: CDR1 SGHTA, CDR2 FQGNSA. V dropped 4 bases and J dropped 3; count of bases not matched to a gene: 7. CDR3 region: CASSSRAGGLYEQYF. CDR3 in DNA: TGTGCCAGCAGCTCCCGAGCGGGAGGCCTCTACGAGCAGTACTTC.